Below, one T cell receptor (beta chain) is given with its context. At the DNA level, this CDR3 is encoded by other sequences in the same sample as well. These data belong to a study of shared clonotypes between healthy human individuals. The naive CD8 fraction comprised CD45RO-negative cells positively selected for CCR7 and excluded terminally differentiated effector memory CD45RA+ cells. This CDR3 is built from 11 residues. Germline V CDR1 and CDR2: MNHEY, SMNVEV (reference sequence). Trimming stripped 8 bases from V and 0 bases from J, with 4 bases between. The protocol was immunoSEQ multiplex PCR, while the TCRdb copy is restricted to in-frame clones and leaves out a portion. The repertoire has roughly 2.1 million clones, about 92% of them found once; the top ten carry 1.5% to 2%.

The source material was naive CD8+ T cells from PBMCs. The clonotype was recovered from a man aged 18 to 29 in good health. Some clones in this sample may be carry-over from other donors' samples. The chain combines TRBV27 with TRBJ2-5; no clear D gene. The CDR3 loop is CASGYQETQYF. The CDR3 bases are TGTGCCAGCGGCTACCAAGAGACCCAGTACTTC.